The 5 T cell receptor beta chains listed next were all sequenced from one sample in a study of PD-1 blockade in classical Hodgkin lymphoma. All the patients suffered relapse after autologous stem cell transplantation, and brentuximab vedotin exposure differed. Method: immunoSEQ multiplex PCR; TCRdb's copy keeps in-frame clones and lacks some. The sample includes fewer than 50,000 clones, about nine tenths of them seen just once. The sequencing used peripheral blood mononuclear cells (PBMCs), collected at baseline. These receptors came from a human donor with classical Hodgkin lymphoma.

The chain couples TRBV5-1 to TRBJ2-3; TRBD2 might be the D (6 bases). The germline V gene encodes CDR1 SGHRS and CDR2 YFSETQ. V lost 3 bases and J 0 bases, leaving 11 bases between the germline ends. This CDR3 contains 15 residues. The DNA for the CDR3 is TGCGCCAGCAGCTCCTGGGGGACTAGCACAGATACGCAGTATTTT. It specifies CASSSWGTSTDTQYF.

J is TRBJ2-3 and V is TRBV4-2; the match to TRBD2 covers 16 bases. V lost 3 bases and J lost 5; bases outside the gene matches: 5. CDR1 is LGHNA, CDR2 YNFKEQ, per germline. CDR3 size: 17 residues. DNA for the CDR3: TGTGCCAGCAGCCAGGGACTAGCGGGGGGGCGTGAAGATACGCAGTATTTT. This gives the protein CASSQGLAGGREDTQYF.

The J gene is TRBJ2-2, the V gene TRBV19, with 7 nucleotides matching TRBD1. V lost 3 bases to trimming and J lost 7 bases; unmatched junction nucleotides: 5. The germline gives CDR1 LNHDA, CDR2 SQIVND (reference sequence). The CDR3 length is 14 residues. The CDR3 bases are TGTGCCAGTAGTATTGGGCCAGGGGGCGGGGAGCTGTTTTTT. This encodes CASSIGPGGGELFF.

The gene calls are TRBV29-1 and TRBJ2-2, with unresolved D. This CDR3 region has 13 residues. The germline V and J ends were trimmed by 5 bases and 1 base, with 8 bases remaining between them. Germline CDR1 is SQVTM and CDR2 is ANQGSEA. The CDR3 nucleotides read TGCAGCGTTCGAAGACGGAACACCGGGGAGCTGTTTTTT. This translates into CSVRRRNTGELFF.

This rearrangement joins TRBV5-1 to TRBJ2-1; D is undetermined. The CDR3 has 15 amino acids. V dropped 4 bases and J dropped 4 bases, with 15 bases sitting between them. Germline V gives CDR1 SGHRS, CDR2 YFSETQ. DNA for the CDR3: TGCGCCAGCAGCCGTAGCACCCAATCATACAATGAGCAGTTCTTC. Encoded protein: CASSRSTQSYNEQFF.